The T cell receptor beta chain under discussion was sequenced for a study of identical twins. In germline, CDR1 is MGHDK, CDR2 SYGVNS. Trimming left V 3 bases short and J 6 bases short, with 17 bases between. CDR3 length: 15 residues. In TCRdb, the 5' RACE reads were re-called with MiXCR into one record per CDR3 protein. The sample consists of under 900,000 distinct CDR3 sequences, approximately 13% of them appearing once. This sample was also put to use in a study of yellow fever vaccine responses in identical twins.

This receptor was obtained from a woman under 30 in good health. The chain carries TRBV25-1 and TRBJ1-1; D is possibly TRBD1 (5 bases). Sequenced input: PBMCs. CDR3 residues: CASSDQPGGTAEAFF. Written as DNA, the CDR3 is TGTGCCAGCAGTGATCAACCCGGCGGGACGGCTGAAGCTTTCTTT.